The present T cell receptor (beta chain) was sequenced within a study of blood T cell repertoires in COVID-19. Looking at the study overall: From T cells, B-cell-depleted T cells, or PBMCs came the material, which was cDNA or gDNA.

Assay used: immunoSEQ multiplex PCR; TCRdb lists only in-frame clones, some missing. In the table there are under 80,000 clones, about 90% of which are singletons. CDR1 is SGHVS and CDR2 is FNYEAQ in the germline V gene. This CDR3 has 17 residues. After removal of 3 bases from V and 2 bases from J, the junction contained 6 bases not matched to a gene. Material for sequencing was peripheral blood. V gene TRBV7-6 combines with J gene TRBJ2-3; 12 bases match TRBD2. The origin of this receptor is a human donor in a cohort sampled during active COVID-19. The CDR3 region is CASSLSGLAGTTDTQYF. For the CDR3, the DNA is TGTGCCAGCAGCTTGAGCGGACTAGCGGGGACCACAGATACGCAGTATTTT.